This T cell receptor beta chain was profiled in a study of T cells in Graves' hyperthyroidism and ophthalmopathy. There are many counts of this clonotype. Amplified TCR beta CDR3 regions derived from RNA transcripts. A first-round RT-PCR of the TCR CDR3 used the HTBI primer set. TCRdb re-called the multiplex PCR reads with MiXCR, one entry per CDR3 protein. Of 500,000 to 650,000 distinct CDR3 sequences in the sample, around 13% were seen once. With 0 bases removed from V and 2 bases from J, the gap between germline ends came to 13 bases. The CDR3 consists of 15 residues. Germline V lookup: CDR1 DFQATT, CDR2 SNEGSKA (reference sequence).

Sample: blood. This TCR came from a woman aged 45 to 65 with Graves' ophthalmopathy. The V gene is TRBV20-1, the J gene TRBJ1-1; TRBD1 is a possible D gene (5 bases). CDR3 residues: CSARDRRGINTEAFF. The CDR3 region has the DNA TGCAGTGCTAGAGATAGGCGGGGGATTAACACTGAAGCTTTCTTT.